The 7 T cell receptor beta chains below all came from one sample that was sequenced in a study of blood T cell repertoires in COVID-19. The method was immunoSEQ multiplex PCR; TCRdb's version includes in-frame clones alone and lacks a portion of them. The data contain hundreds of thousands of clones, more than 80% of them singletons. The sample consisted of peripheral blood. All receptors come from a young woman with acute or convalescent COVID-19.

The chain combines TRBV4-1 with TRBJ1-1; D is unclear. This CDR3 comprises 14 residues. The germline V gene has CDR1 MGHRA and CDR2 YSYEKL. Trimming took 4 bases from V and 3 from J, leaving 12 bases between them. The CDR3 region is CASSPGRDYTEAFF. Here the CDR3 DNA reads TGCGCCAGCAGCCCTGGGCGCGATTACACTGAAGCTTTCTTT.

V is TRBV28 and J is TRBJ2-3; D possibly corresponds to TRBD1 (7 bases). Germline values: CDR1 MDHEN, CDR2 SYDVKM. This CDR3 is 19 amino acids long. Trimming shortened V by 1 base and J by 2 bases, and 22 bases separated the two germline ends. CDR3: CASSLFSLTGRRLTDTQYF. In DNA form, the CDR3 reads TGTGCCAGCAGTTTATTTTCTTTGACAGGGAGGAGGCTCACAGATACGCAGTATTTT.

The chain is built from TRBV18 and TRBJ1-6; 9 bases match TRBD1. This CDR3 has 17 amino acids. Looked up from germline, CDR1 is KGHSH and CDR2 is LQKENI. Trimming removed 6 bases from V and 4 bases from J; junction bases left unmatched: 10. The CDR3 loop reads CASSGTGSPVYNSPLHF. The CDR3 DNA follows: TGTGCCAGCTCCGGGACAGGGTCTCCGGTGTATAATTCACCCCTCCACTTT.

The chain employs TRBV3-1 (or the pseudogene TRBV3-2) and TRBJ2-1; 7 nucleotides match TRBD2. The CDR3 has 15 residues. Germline CDR1 is LGHDT and CDR2 is YNNKEL (reference sequence). J gave up 8 bases and V 5 bases, and 12 bases lay outside the gene matches. The chain's CDR3 is CASSSRDYRGHEQFF. CDR3 coding DNA: TGTGCCAGCAGCTCACGGGACTATAGAGGCCATGAGCAGTTCTTC.

The count of this clone is one. The chain couples TRBV28 to TRBJ1-3, with TRBD1 matching over 10 bases. The CDR3 spans 17 residues. Germline V gene sequence: CDR1 MDHEN, CDR2 SYDVKM. Trimming cost V 3 bases and J 4 bases; bases outside gene matches: 9. The CDR3 is CASSFHPPGQGGNTIYF. DNA for the CDR3: TGTGCCAGCAGTTTTCACCCACCGGGACAGGGGGGAAACACCATATATTTT.

This rearrangement joins TRBV10-3 to TRBJ1-2, with TRBD1 identical over 8 bases. Germline V gene sequence: CDR1 ENHRY, CDR2 SYGVKD. The CDR3 is 13 amino acids. The V and J ends lost 10 bases and 8 bases, in that order; junction bases with no gene match: 12. The CDR3 reads CATKDREVGGYTF. Written as DNA, the CDR3 is TGTGCCACTAAGGACAGGGAAGTAGGAGGCTACACCTTC.

This clone was observed a few times. This chain connects TRBV5-6 to TRBJ1-1; 10 nucleotides agree with TRBD1. CDR1 is SGHDT and CDR2 is YYEEEE in the germline V gene. V dropped 2 bases and J dropped 3; count of bases not matched to a gene: 7. This CDR3 region has 16 residues. The DNA for the CDR3 is TGTGCCAGCAGCTTAGGGACAGGGGTCGGGTACACTGAAGCTTTCTTT. This encodes CASSLGTGVGYTEAFF.